These 19 T cell receptor beta chains came from one sample sequenced in a study of blood T cell repertoires in COVID-19. Sequencing was performed with immunoSEQ multiplex PCR; in TCRdb, only in-frame clones are kept and a portion is missing. The sample includes some 330,000 clones, approximately 88% of them seen just once. The sample comprised peripheral blood. These receptors all stem from a woman between 45 and 60 years old with active or convalescent COVID-19.

The gene calls are TRBV19 and TRBJ2-1; TRBD1 agrees at 8 bases. With V trimmed by 6 bases and J by 5 bases, 18 bases remained unmatched. The germline CDR1 and CDR2 sequences are LNHDA and SQIVND (reference sequence). CDR3 length: 18 residues. The CDR3 reads CASRVSWQGAGSNNEQFF. The CDR3, as DNA: TGTGCCAGTAGGGTTAGCTGGCAGGGGGCGGGGAGTAACAATGAGCAGTTCTTC.

The chain employs TRBV5-1 and TRBJ2-5; 10 bases align to TRBD1. The CDR3 extends over 15 amino acids. CDR1 is SGHRS and CDR2 is YFSETQ in the germline V gene. Unmatched junction bases numbered 7, after V lost 3 bases and J lost 5 bases. The CDR3 DNA reads as TGCGCCAGCAGCTCCGGGACAGGGGAATTGGAGACCCAGTACTTC. Translated: CASSSGTGELETQYF. Together with reference TRBV5-1 and TRBJ2-5, the CDR3 gives the full variable domain: KAGVTQTPRYLIKTRGQQVTLSCSPISGHRSVSWYQQTPGQGLQFLFEYFSETQRNKGNFPGRFSGRQFSNSRSEMNVSTLELGDSALYLCASSSGTGELETQYFGPGTRLLVL.

This clone was counted once. V gene TRBV7-8 combines with J gene TRBJ1-2, with D maybe TRBD1 (6 bases). The CDR3 contains 16 residues. The V end lost 5 bases, the J end lost 7 bases, and 23 bases lay between the germline ends. The germline V gene encodes CDR1 SGHVS and CDR2 FQNEAQ. CDR3 loop: CASSLTQGVLGAGYTF. The DNA of the CDR3 is TGTGCCAGCAGCCTAACACAGGGAGTTTTGGGGGCTGGCTACACCTTC.

V gene TRBV2 combines with J gene TRBJ1-4; D is unresolved. V was pared by 2 bases and J by 7 bases, with 11 bases between. CDR1 SNHLY and CDR2 FYNNEI come from the germline V gene. This CDR3 spans 14 amino acids. CDR3 residues: CASSESGVFEKLFF. The CDR3 nucleotides read TGTGCCAGCAGTGAATCCGGGGTCTTTGAAAAACTGTTTTTT.

J is TRBJ1-4 and V is TRBV19; the D gene is possibly TRBD1 (5 bases). V shed 5 bases and J shed 0 bases, with 13 bases lying between them. This CDR3 comprises 16 residues. Germline V gives CDR1 LNHDA, CDR2 SQIVND (reference sequence). The CDR3 region has the DNA TGTGCCAGTAGTCCGAGACAGATTGCAACTAATGAAAAACTGTTTTTT. Protein: CASSPRQIATNEKLFF.

The chain has TRBV5-5 and TRBJ1-3; tentative D call: TRBD1 (6 bases). Germline V gives CDR1 SGHKS, CDR2 YYEKEE (reference sequence). The CDR3 length is 15 residues. V was shortened by 4 bases and J by 3 bases, with 14 bases between the two germline ends. The CDR3 coding sequence is TGTGCCAGCAGCGTTCGACAGGACTTTGGAAACACCATATATTTT. Encoded protein: CASSVRQDFGNTIYF.

The J gene is TRBJ1-2, the V gene TRBV29-1; no reliable D call. The CDR3 has 10 residues. Germline CDR1 SQVTM, CDR2 ANQGSEA. Between the trimmed V and J ends, which lost 3 bases and 8 bases, there was a span of 7 bases. The CDR3 reads CSVDGKGYTF. In DNA, the CDR3 is TGCAGCGTTGACGGGAAGGGCTACACCTTC.

This clone was counted a few times. The V gene is TRBV7-3, the J gene TRBJ2-2; the D is unclear. The CDR3 is 12 residues long. The V and J ends lost 8 bases and 0 bases respectively, with 4 bases between them. Germline lookup yields CDR1 SGHTA and CDR2 FQGTGA. CDR3 sequence (DNA): TGTGCCAGCGCGACGAACACCGGGGAGCTGTTTTTT. Translating gives CASATNTGELFF.

In this sample, this clone turned up a few times. The gene calls are TRBV2 and TRBJ1-1; D gene ambiguous. The germline V gene encodes CDR1 SNHLY and CDR2 FYNNEI. V lost 2 bases, J lost 4 bases, and 11 bases lay in between. The CDR3 loop spans 14 amino acids. DNA for the CDR3: TGTGCCAGCAGTGAAAATCGGGGTACCACTGAAGCTTTCTTT. Translated: CASSENRGTTEAFF.

CDR3 sequence: CASSKLYRARDGYTF. CDR3 nucleotides: TGTGCCAGCAGTAAACTATACAGGGCGAGGGATGGCTACACCTTC. V gene TRBV28 combines with J gene TRBJ1-2; D may be TRBD1 (6 bases). The V gene's germline CDR1 is MDHEN and CDR2 SYDVKM. The CDR3 totals 15 residues. V lost 5 bases, J lost 6 bases, and 19 bases lay in between.

This chain connects TRBV18 to TRBJ1-5; no clear D. The V end was cut by 6 bases, the J end by 10 bases, with 13 bases between. Germline lookup yields CDR1 KGHSH and CDR2 LQKENI. This CDR3 region has 12 residues. DNA for the CDR3: TGTGCCAGCTCTCCGCCGGGTTCACCCCAGCATTTT. This encodes CASSPPGSPQHF.

CDR3 nucleotides: TGTGCCAGCACTGAGGAGGGACGTCATAATTCACCCCTCCACTTT. As protein: CASTEEGRHNSPLHF. The V and J genes are TRBV2 and TRBJ1-6; a possible D gene is TRBD1 (5 bases). V was cut by 7 bases and J by 5 bases, with 15 bases left in between. The CDR3 has 15 residues. Looked up from germline, CDR1 is SNHLY and CDR2 is FYNNEI.

Notes on this clone: One end of the junction does not line up with germline, which may come from a read error. V gene TRBV7-2 combines with J gene TRBJ1-6, with D tentatively TRBD1 (6 bases). This CDR3 region has 15 residues. CDR1 is SGHTA and CDR2 is FQGNSA in the germline V gene. CDR3: CASSLAQGKIGPLHF. The CDR3 region has the DNA TGTGCCAGCAGCCTAGCACAGGGTAAGATAGGTCCCCTCCACTTT.

The chain employs TRBV6-5 and TRBJ2-1; TRBD1 might be the D (6 bases). The germline V and J ends were trimmed by 5 bases and 1 base, with 12 bases remaining between them. The CDR3 loop spans 15 amino acids. Germline CDR1 and CDR2: MNHEY and SVGAGI. The chain's CDR3 is CASSQTRGSYNEQFF. CDR3 nucleotides: TGTGCCAGCAGTCAAACCAGGGGATCCTACAATGAGCAGTTCTTC.

CDR3 DNA sequence: TGTGCCAGCAGCGTAAAGGAAACGTATGGTGGACAGTCATACAATGAGCAGTTCTTC. This encodes CASSVKETYGGQSYNEQFF. The rearrangement links TRBV9 to TRBJ2-1, with a weak D call TRBD1 (6 bases). The germline V gene has CDR1 SGDLS and CDR2 YYNGEE. Deletions cut 1 base from V and 4 bases from J, with 24 bases between. The CDR3 length is 19 residues.

V is TRBV2 and J is TRBJ2-2; no clear D gene. The CDR3 has 13 amino acids. Germline CDR1 SNHLY, CDR2 FYNNEI. Trimming took 2 bases from V and 6 from J, leaving 7 bases between them. This chain's CDR3 is CASSELGSGELFF. CDR3 coding DNA: TGTGCCAGCAGTGAACTAGGATCCGGGGAGCTGTTTTTT. Full variable domain (rest looked up from reference TRBV2 and TRBJ2-2): EPEVTQTPSHQVTQMGQEVILRCVPISNHLYFYWYRQILGQKVEFLVSFYNNEISEKSEIFDDQFSVERPDGSNFTLKIRSTKLEDSAMYFCASSELGSGELFFGEGSRLTVL.

The rearrangement uses TRBV5-4 and TRBJ1-2, with D maybe TRBD1 (5 bases). The CDR3 extends over 13 amino acids. Per germline, CDR1 SGHNT and CDR2 YYREEE (reference sequence). V lost 1 base and J 4 bases, leaving 8 bases between the germline ends. The CDR3, as DNA: TGTGCCAGCAGCTTGTCAGGGTCCTATGGCTACACCTTC. As protein: CASSLSGSYGYTF.

The chain combines TRBV7-8 with TRBJ2-3; the match to TRBD2 covers 12 bases. V was clipped by 5 bases and J by 5 bases; unmatched bases: 8. Per germline, CDR1 SGHVS and CDR2 FQNEAQ. The CDR3 spans 16 residues. The CDR3 loop reads CASSRNRLAGEDTQYF. The CDR3 coding sequence is TGTGCCAGCAGCCGAAACCGACTAGCGGGGGAAGATACGCAGTATTTT.

In its sample, this clone was seen a few times. The rearrangement uses TRBV4-1 and TRBJ1-1, with 7 bases aligning to TRBD1. The germline CDR1 and CDR2 sequences are MGHRA and YSYEKL. After removal of 4 bases from V and 7 bases from J, the junction contained 18 bases not matched to a gene. This CDR3 contains 17 residues. The CDR3 sequence: CASSLSPSGTVGSEAFF. CDR3 coding DNA: TGCGCCAGCAGCCTTTCTCCCTCCGGGACAGTCGGAAGTGAAGCTTTCTTT.